This TCR beta chain was captured by sequencing in a study of shared T cell receptors in the human thymus. Clones were sequenced by immunoSEQ multiplex PCR, and TCRdb holds only the in-frame ones, with some missing. Among approximately 490,000 clones listed, more than 75% were seen once. Germline assignment: CDR1 MGHRA and CDR2 YSYEKL. Unmatched junction bases numbered 3, after V lost 3 bases and J lost 3 bases. This CDR3 comprises 14 residues. The sample was also linked to a second study, of human thymus T cells. That report notes: Donor material was obtained from healthy Finnish infants undergoing corrective surgery for congenital heart defects. Corrective cardiac operations yielded the resected thymus tissue.

The rearrangement joins TRBV4-1 to TRBJ2-3; TRBD2 aligns across 7 bases. The sequenced material came from thymocytes. This receptor was taken from a boy under two years old with a congenital heart defect. The CDR3 here is CASSHGGGTDTQYF. The CDR3 DNA reads as TGCGCCAGCAGCCATGGGGGGGGGACAGATACGCAGTATTTT.